Following are 5 T cell receptor beta chains from one sample sequenced in a study of graft-versus-host responses after intestinal transplantation. Sequencing was performed with immunoSEQ multiplex PCR; in TCRdb, only in-frame clones are kept and a portion is missing. The sample yields around 76,000 clones, about 94% seen once. Their antigen targets remain unknown. Material: unstimulated CD8+ T cells sorted from spleen or lymph node cells, obtained before intestinal transplant. Receptor source: a human donor who received an intestinal transplant.

V usage is TRBV5-6 and J usage is TRBJ2-7, with D possibly being TRBD1 (6 bases). CDR3 size: 17 residues. Between the trimmed V and J ends, which lost 1 base and 0 bases, there was a span of 17 bases. Germline CDR1 is SGHDT and CDR2 is YYEEEE. The CDR3 sequence: CASSLTQGGTFSYEQYF. CDR3 nucleotide sequence: TGTGCCAGCAGCTTGACACAGGGCGGTACGTTCTCCTACGAGCAGTACTTC.

This chain links TRBV25-1 with TRBJ2-2; D is ambiguous. The germline V and J ends were trimmed by 1 base and 8 bases, with 8 bases remaining between them. The CDR3 has 13 residues. Germline V gene sequence: CDR1 MGHDK, CDR2 SYGVNS. The CDR3 loop reads CASSEWATGELFF. The DNA for the CDR3 is TGTGCCAGCAGTGAATGGGCAACTGGGGAGCTGTTTTTT.

The chain uses TRBV10-2 and TRBJ2-3; D gene uncertain. Germline CDR1 WSHSY, CDR2 SAAADI. CDR3 length equals 12 residues. V was trimmed by 3 bases and J by 10 bases, leaving 11 bases between them. The CDR3 region is CASSDSVVAQYF. The CDR3 coding sequence is TGCGCCAGCAGTGACTCTGTAGTAGCGCAGTATTTT.

The chain joins TRBV28 to TRBJ2-1; D possibly matches TRBD1 or TRBD2 (5 bases each). The CDR3 loop spans 13 amino acids. Deletions cut 6 bases from V and 6 bases from J, with 12 bases between. Germline V gives CDR1 MDHEN, CDR2 SYDVKM. CDR3 sequence reads: CASRLGVSNEQFF. As DNA, the CDR3 is TGTGCCAGCAGACTAGGGGTGTCCAATGAGCAGTTCTTC.

The CDR3 DNA reads TGTGCCAGCAGCACCGGGACTAGCGGGAGTGATGAGCAGTTCTTC. This encodes CASSTGTSGSDEQFF. The rearrangement joins TRBV11-2 to TRBJ2-1; TRBD2 agrees at 14 bases. Trimming took 5 bases from V and 8 from J; bases not matched to a gene: 5. Germline values: CDR1 SGHAT, CDR2 FQNNGV. This CDR3 is 15 amino acids long.